The 10 T cell receptor beta chains reported below all come from one sample, sequenced in a study of CD8+ T cells in alopecia areata. Extraction and reverse transcription of RNA yielded cDNA as the sequencing template. Clones were sequenced by immunoSEQ multiplex PCR, and TCRdb holds only the in-frame ones, with some missing. The profile covers 75,000 to 100,000 clones, with approximately 42% appearing a single time and about 1.5% taken by the ten largest. Sequenced: CD4+ T cells sorted from blood. The receptors here all came from a human donor with alopecia areata.

The rearrangement links TRBV4-2 to TRBJ2-3, with 10 bases lining up with TRBD2. V was pared by 4 bases and J by 4 bases, with 2 bases of the junction left unmatched. This CDR3 comprises 14 residues. Germline assignment: CDR1 LGHNA and CDR2 YNFKEQ. DNA for the CDR3: TGTGCCAGCAGCCGCGGGACTAGCGCAGATACGCAGTATTTT. It codes for CASSRGTSADTQYF.

This chain joins TRBV28 and TRBJ1-2; a possible D gene is TRBD1 (6 bases). Germline assignment: CDR1 MDHEN and CDR2 SYDVKM. The CDR3 is 14 amino acids. Deletions cut 6 bases from V and 5 bases from J, with 16 bases between. The CDR3 sequence: CASSPSGHIYGYTF. For the CDR3, the DNA is TGTGCCAGCAGCCCATCGGGACACATTTATGGCTACACCTTC.

This chain links TRBV30 with TRBJ1-2; D remains unclear. The V and J ends lost 1 base and 1 base respectively, with 13 bases between them. This CDR3 contains 15 residues. Germline values: CDR1 GTSNPN, CDR2 SVGIG (reference sequence). Here the CDR3 reads CAWSASVSLNYGYTF. DNA of the CDR3: TGTGCCTGGAGTGCTTCAGTATCACTTAACTATGGCTACACCTTC.

There are a few counts of this clone. The CDR3 protein is CASSQLSYEQYF. The CDR3 coding sequence is TGTGCCAGCAGCCAGTTATCTTACGAGCAGTACTTC. This sequence joins TRBV28 and TRBJ2-7; D gene unclear. Per germline, CDR1 MDHEN and CDR2 SYDVKM. The CDR3 is 12 amino acids. The V end was cut by 6 bases, the J end by 4 bases, with 10 bases between.

V is TRBV11-2 and J is TRBJ2-2, with D hard to call. This CDR3 spans 15 amino acids. The V end lost 1 base, the J end lost 0 bases, and 6 bases lay between the germline ends. From germline, CDR1 is SGHAT and CDR2 FQNNGV. This chain's CDR3 is CASSLVVANTGELFF. The CDR3 bases are TGTGCCAGCAGCTTAGTCGTGGCGAACACCGGGGAGCTGTTTTTT.

This chain links TRBV7-2 with TRBJ2-1; a possible D gene is TRBD2 (6 bases). The CDR3 contains 15 residues. V lost 0 bases to trimming and J lost 6 bases, with 12 bases between them. Germline assignment: CDR1 SGHTA and CDR2 FQGNSA. The CDR3: CASSLARGSANEQFF. CDR3 nucleotide sequence: TGTGCCAGCAGCTTAGCGCGGGGTAGCGCCAATGAGCAGTTCTTC.

Only a few counts were recorded for this clone. The rearrangement links TRBV18 to TRBJ2-3; no clear D gene. Trimming left V 1 base short and J 0 bases short, with 8 bases between. CDR3 size: 15 residues. Germline CDR1 and CDR2: KGHSH and LQKENI. The chain's CDR3 is CASSPRDDSTDTQYF. As DNA, the CDR3 is TGTGCCAGCTCACCACGGGATGATAGCACAGATACGCAGTATTTT.

This clone was counted between two and nine times. The V call is TRBV7-9, the J call TRBJ2-7; possibly TRBD1 for D (6 bases). Trimming took off 5 bases at V and 5 bases at J, with 13 bases between the two ends. CDR3 length: 13 amino acids. Germline lookup yields CDR1 SEHNR and CDR2 FQNEAQ (reference sequence). CDR3 sequence reads: CASSQRQANEQYF. Here the CDR3 DNA reads TGTGCCAGCAGCCAACGACAGGCAAACGAGCAGTACTTC.

The gene calls are TRBV4-1 and TRBJ2-1; D gene unclear. V gave up 4 bases and J gave up 9 bases, with 13 bases separating them. Germline CDR1 MGHRA, CDR2 YSYEKL. The CDR3 is 13 residues long. The CDR3 sequence: CASSREVRLEQFF. As DNA, the CDR3 is TGCGCCAGCAGCCGAGAGGTACGGCTTGAGCAGTTCTTC.

This clone was recorded a few times. V is TRBV15 and J is TRBJ1-5; 9 positions agree with TRBD1. The CDR3 has 15 amino acids. V shed 1 base and J 3 bases; nucleotides not matched to a gene: 1. Germline V gene data show CDR1 as LNHNV and CDR2 as YYDKDF (reference sequence). CDR3 in DNA: TGTGCCACCAGCAGAGGACAGGGGGACAATCAGCCCCAGCATTTT. Amino acids: CATSRGQGDNQPQHF.